What follows are 2 T cell receptor beta chains derived from one specimen sequenced in a study of pediatric ulcerative colitis (dated by TCRdb to the late 2010s). Library generation was performed with the immunoSEQ multiplex PCR assay. TCRdb retrieved this table from immuneACCESS and kept in-frame rearrangements only. Not all clones are present; in checked studies, unresolved V genes account for under half, and no reason is known for the remainder. Across this sample there are about 64,000 clones, with 77% seen only once. The ten largest account for roughly 5.2% of the sample. Sequencing input: blood. The source is a boy aged 10-17 years with moderate ulcerative colitis.

This chain links TRBV19 with TRBJ1-5; no clear D. This CDR3 comprises 15 residues. In germline, CDR1 is LNHDA, CDR2 SQIVND (reference sequence). The V end was cut by 8 bases, the J end by 2 bases, with 16 bases between. In nucleotides, the CDR3 is TGTGCCAGTTCACATGGACTGGGCGGCAATCAGCCCCAGCATTTT. It is translated as CASSHGLGGNQPQHF.

The V gene is TRBV5-1, the J gene TRBJ2-7; 8 positions match TRBD2. V was clipped by 6 bases and J by 4 bases; unmatched bases: 15. From germline, CDR1 is SGHRS and CDR2 YFSETQ. This CDR3 has 16 residues. The CDR3 sequence: CASTTFLSGGPYEQYF. In DNA, the CDR3 is TGCGCCAGCACCACCTTCCTTTCGGGAGGGCCATACGAGCAGTACTTC.